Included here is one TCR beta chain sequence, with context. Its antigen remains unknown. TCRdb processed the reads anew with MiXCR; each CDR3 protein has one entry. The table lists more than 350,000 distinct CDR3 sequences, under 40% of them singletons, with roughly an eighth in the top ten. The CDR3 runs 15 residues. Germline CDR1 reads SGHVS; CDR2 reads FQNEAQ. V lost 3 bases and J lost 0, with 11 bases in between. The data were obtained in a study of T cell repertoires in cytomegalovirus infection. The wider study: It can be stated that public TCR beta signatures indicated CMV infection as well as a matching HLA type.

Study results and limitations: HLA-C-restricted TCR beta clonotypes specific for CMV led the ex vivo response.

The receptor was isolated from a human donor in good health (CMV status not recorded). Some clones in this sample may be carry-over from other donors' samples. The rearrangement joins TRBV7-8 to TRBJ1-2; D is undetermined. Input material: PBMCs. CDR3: CASSLRREANYGYTF. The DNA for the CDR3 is TGTGCCAGCAGCTTGAGAAGGGAAGCTAACTATGGCTACACCTTC.